These T cell receptor beta chains were read from a single sample in a study of T cell responses to AZD1222 COVID-19 vaccine. Clones were sequenced by immunoSEQ multiplex PCR, and TCRdb holds only the in-frame ones, with some missing. The top ten clones hold 1.6% of a sample with approximately 140,000 clones, about 90% of them seen once. Sequenced material: peripheral blood, taken 28 days after the second AZD1222 dose. The origin of the receptors is an adult who received the AZD1222 COVID-19 vaccine. Both conserved end residues are part of each CDR3. Each record gives: J gene, CDR3 length, clone size, V gene, D gene, CDR3 protein, CDR3 DNA. The D gene is left open where the match is weak. Clone size, where shown, is once, few, many, or a class for clones that have expanded.

TRBJ1-3,17,-,TRBV11-2,-,CASSLEQGSLTGNTIYF,TGTGCCAGCAGCTTAGAACAGGGTAGTCTGACTGGAAACACCATATATTTT
TRBJ1-6,13,-,TRBV19,-,CASNRGSNSPLHF,TGTGCCAGTAACCGAGGGTCTAATTCACCCCTCCACTTT
TRBJ2-3,12,-,TRBV6-1,-,CASSEQMDTQYF,TGTGCCAGCAGTGAGCAGATGGATACGCAGTATTTT
TRBJ2-5,13,-,TRBV29-1,-,CSVEYGLQETQYF,TGCAGCGTTGAATACGGACTCCAAGAGACCCAGTACTTC
TRBJ1-1,15,-,TRBV19,-,CASSISSGLNTEAFF,TGTGCCAGTAGTATTAGTAGTGGGCTGAACACTGAAGCTTTCTTT
TRBJ2-3,14,-,TRBV7-7,-,CASSTQQGTDTQYF,TGTGCTAGCAGCACCCAGCAGGGCACAGATACGCAGTATTTT
TRBJ1-1,15,-,TRBV4-2,-,CASSQGDGRNTEAFF,TGTGCCAGCAGCCAGGGGGACGGCAGAAACACTGAAGCTTTCTTT
TRBJ2-1,16,-,TRBV7-2,TRBD2,CASNPVRGTIGNEQFF,TGTGCCAGCAACCCTGTGCGGGGGACCATCGGCAATGAGCAGTTCTTC
TRBJ1-1,13,once,TRBV2,TRBD1,CATSRDRETEAFF,TGTGCCACCTCCCGGGACAGGGAAACTGAAGCTTTCTTT
TRBJ1-2,17,-,TRBV10-2,TRBD1,CASRGQGRTFNSYGYTF,TGCGCCAGCAGAGGACAGGGAAGAACCTTCAACTCCTATGGCTACACCTTC
TRBJ1-3,14,few,TRBV30,-,CAWSLPLPGNTIYF,TGTGCCTGGAGTTTACCTCTTCCGGGAAACACCATATATTTT
TRBJ1-1,12,once,TRBV5-5,TRBD1,CASSSDRGPAFF,TGTGCCAGCAGCTCGGACAGGGGGCCTGCTTTCTTT
TRBJ1-3,18,once,TRBV19,TRBD1,CASSRQGGHRNSGNTIYF,TGTGCCAGTAGCCGACAGGGAGGACACCGAAACTCTGGAAACACCATATATTTT
TRBJ2-7,14,-,TRBV28,-,CASSLGREVSEQYF,TGTGCCAGCAGTTTAGGCAGGGAAGTTTCCGAGCAGTACTTC
TRBJ1-1,15,-,TRBV7-2,TRBD1,CASSPRTGLNTEAFF,TGTGCCAGCAGCCCCCGGACAGGCCTGAACACTGAAGCTTTCTTT
TRBJ1-2,13,-,TRBV5-1,-,CASSLTGVGGYTF,TGCGCCAGCAGCTTGACGGGAGTAGGGGGCTACACCTTC
TRBJ2-5,15,-,TRBV7-9,TRBD2,CASSLGSGGQETQYF,TGTGCCAGCAGCTTGGGTAGCGGGGGTCAAGAGACCCAGTACTTC
TRBJ2-3,15,once,TRBV24-1,TRBD2,CATSLAGASTDTQYF,TGTGCCACCAGTCTAGCGGGGGCTAGCACAGATACGCAGTATTTT
TRBJ1-5,14,-,TRBV6-6,-,CASSLGPRNQPQHF,TGTGCCAGCAGCCTGGGCCCCAGGAATCAGCCCCAGCATTTT
TRBJ1-5,13,-,TRBV28,-,CASSLGSHQPQHF,TGTGCCAGCAGTTTAGGTAGTCACCAGCCCCAGCATTTT
TRBJ1-6,13,few,TRBV13,-,CASSLEDSSPLHF,TGTGCCAGCAGCTTAGAGGACAGTTCACCCCTCCACTTT
TRBJ2-1,13,-,TRBV19,-,CASSIGGINEQFF,TGTGCCAGTAGTATTGGGGGGATCAATGAGCAGTTCTTC
TRBJ1-2,14,-,TRBV6-5,-,CATVRSGTYYGYTF,TGTGCCACGGTGCGTAGCGGGACCTACTATGGCTACACCTTC
TRBJ2-6,18,-,TRBV10-2,TRBD1,CASRRSRTGISGANVLTF,TGCGCCAGCAGGAGATCCCGGACAGGGATCTCTGGGGCCAACGTCCTGACTTTC
TRBJ2-1,16,-,TRBV3-1/TRBV3-2,TRBD2,CASSLASGRIYNEQFF,TGTGCCAGCAGCCTTGCTAGCGGGAGGATATACAATGAGCAGTTCTTC
TRBJ1-1,13,-,TRBV27,-,CASSFQGPTEAFF,TGTGCCAGCAGTTTCCAGGGGCCCACTGAAGCTTTCTTT
TRBJ2-1,16,-,TRBV9,TRBD2,CASSAGLAAVGNEQFF,TGTGCCAGCAGCGCCGGACTAGCAGCAGTCGGCAATGAGCAGTTCTTC
TRBJ2-5,15,-,TRBV27,-,CASSLEGLGRETQYF,TGTGCCAGCAGTTTAGAGGGGCTAGGCAGGGAGACCCAGTACTTC
TRBJ1-4,14,-,TRBV7-9,TRBD1,CASSPGTGVEKLFF,TGTGCCAGCAGCCCCGGGACAGGGGTCGAAAAACTGTTTTTT
TRBJ1-5,16,-,TRBV19,-,CASSIVKGLSNQPQHF,TGTGCCAGTAGTATAGTCAAAGGGTTGAGCAATCAGCCCCAGCATTTT
TRBJ1-2,12,-,TRBV24-1,-,CATSANLEGYTF,TGTGCCACCAGTGCCAACTTGGAGGGCTACACCTTC
TRBJ1-1,14,-,TRBV6-6,-,CASSITPGGTEAFF,TGTGCCAGCAGCATCACCCCGGGGGGCACTGAAGCTTTCTTT
TRBJ1-1,13,-,TRBV11-3,-,CASSLDLKGEAFF,TGTGCCAGCAGCTTAGATCTCAAGGGTGAAGCTTTCTTT
TRBJ1-2,14,-,TRBV19,-,CASSIGTADYGYTF,TGTGCCAGTAGTATAGGGACGGCCGACTATGGCTACACCTTC
TRBJ1-6,15,-,TRBV4-2,-,CASSPVGANNSPLHF,TGTGCCAGCAGTCCGGTCGGGGCCAATAATTCACCCCTCCACTTT
TRBJ2-7,15,-,TRBV19,-,CASRRARDGAYEQYF,TGTGCCAGTAGGCGAGCACGGGACGGAGCCTACGAGCAGTACTTC
TRBJ1-2,13,-,TRBV24-1,-,CATSDQRASGYTF,TGTGCCACCAGTGACCAGAGGGCCTCTGGCTACACCTTC
TRBJ2-4,14,-,TRBV7-9,TRBD1,CASSLGQGANIQYF,TGTGCCAGCAGCCTGGGACAGGGGGCAAACATTCAGTACTTC
TRBJ2-1,15,-,TRBV6-2/TRBV6-3,-,CASSYSPPSYNEQFF,TGTGCCAGCAGTTACTCCCCCCCCTCCTACAATGAGCAGTTCTTC
TRBJ2-3,14,-,TRBV28,-,CASRGAVYTDTQYF,TGTGCCAGTCGGGGGGCGGTATACACAGATACGCAGTATTTT
TRBJ2-3,16,-,TRBV28,TRBD2,CASNDISGRFGDTQYF,TGTGCCAGCAACGATATTAGCGGGAGGTTCGGAGATACGCAGTATTTT
TRBJ2-5,13,once,TRBV12-3/TRBV12-4,-,CASSLSRGETQYF,TGTGCCAGCAGTTTATCCAGGGGAGAGACCCAGTACTTC
TRBJ1-3,17,-,TRBV3-1/TRBV3-2,-,CASSPLASGVSGNTIYF,TGTGCCAGCAGCCCCCTGGCGAGTGGCGTCTCTGGAAACACCATATATTTT
TRBJ2-1,17,-,TRBV19,TRBD1,CASSPSRTGSSYNEQFF,TGTGCCAGTAGTCCTTCCCGGACAGGGTCTTCCTACAATGAGCAGTTCTTC
TRBJ1-5,15,-,TRBV27,-,CASSLLGVSNQPQHF,TGTGCCAGCAGTTTATTGGGGGTTTCGAATCAGCCCCAGCATTTT
TRBJ2-7,14,-,TRBV7-9,-,CASSAHRVSYEQYF,TGTGCCAGCAGCGCGCACAGGGTTTCCTACGAGCAGTACTTC
TRBJ1-2,13,-,TRBV12-3/TRBV12-4,TRBD1,CASSFTGAYGYTF,TGTGCCAGCAGCTTTACAGGGGCCTATGGCTACACCTTC
TRBJ2-5,13,once,TRBV19,TRBD2,CAGCRDYGETQYF,TGTGCCGGCTGCCGGGACTACGGGGAGACCCAGTACTTC
TRBJ2-7,11,-,TRBV2,TRBD1,CASSTGGEQYF,TGTGCCAGCAGCACAGGGGGCGAGCAGTACTTC
TRBJ2-7,14,-,TRBV18,-,CASSPFDRAYEQYF,TGTGCCAGCTCACCATTCGACAGAGCCTACGAGCAGTACTTC
TRBJ2-4,17,-,TRBV28,-,CASIPNLRQVAKNIQYF,TGTGCCAGCATCCCGAACTTGCGGCAGGTAGCCAAAAACATTCAGTACTTC
TRBJ1-4,14,-,TRBV19,TRBD1,CASSMGDSNEKLFF,TGTGCCAGTAGTATGGGGGACAGTAATGAAAAACTGTTTTTT
TRBJ1-2,15,-,TRBV3-1/TRBV3-2,TRBD1,CASSAPGQGFDGYTF,TGTGCCAGCAGCGCGCCGGGACAGGGCTTCGATGGCTACACCTTC